This T cell receptor beta chain was found in a study of Graves' ophthalmopathy and Graves' hyperthyroidism. Germline V gives CDR1 DFQATT, CDR2 SNEGSKA (reference sequence). V shed 6 bases and J shed 7 bases, with 4 bases lying between them. The CDR3 loop spans 9 amino acids. This clonotype was seen at least ten times. CDR3 regions of TCR beta were amplified from RNA transcripts. After a first-round RT-PCR with HTBI primers, a second-round multiplex PCR was run. TCRdb analysed the multiplex PCR reads with MiXCR anew, one entry per CDR3 protein. This sample has a few hundred thousand distinct CDR3 sequences, with roughly a sixth found just once.

Sequenced input: peripheral blood. The clonotype was recovered from an adult woman with stable Graves' hyperthyroidism. The chain combines TRBV20-1 with TRBJ1-5; no clear D gene. This chain's CDR3 is CSAGQPQHF. In DNA form, the CDR3 reads TGCAGTGCGGGGCAGCCCCAGCATTTT.